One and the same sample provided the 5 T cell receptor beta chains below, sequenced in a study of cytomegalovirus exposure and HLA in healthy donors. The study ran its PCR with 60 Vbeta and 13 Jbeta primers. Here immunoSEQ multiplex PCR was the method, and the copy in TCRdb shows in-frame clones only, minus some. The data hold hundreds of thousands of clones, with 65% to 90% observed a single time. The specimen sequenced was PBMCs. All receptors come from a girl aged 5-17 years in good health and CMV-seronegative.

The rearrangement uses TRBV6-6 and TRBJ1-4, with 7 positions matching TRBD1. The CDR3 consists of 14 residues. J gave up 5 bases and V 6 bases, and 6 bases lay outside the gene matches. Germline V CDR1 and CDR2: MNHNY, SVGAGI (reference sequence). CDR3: CASRIDRVNEKLFF. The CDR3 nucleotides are TGTGCCAGCAGAATTGACAGGGTAAATGAAAAACTGTTTTTT.

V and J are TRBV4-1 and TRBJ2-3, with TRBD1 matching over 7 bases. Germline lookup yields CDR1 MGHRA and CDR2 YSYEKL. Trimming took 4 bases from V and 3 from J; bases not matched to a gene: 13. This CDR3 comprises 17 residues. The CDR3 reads CASSLGNQGVGTDTQYF. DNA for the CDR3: TGCGCCAGCAGCCTGGGTAATCAGGGGGTTGGGACAGATACGCAGTATTTT.

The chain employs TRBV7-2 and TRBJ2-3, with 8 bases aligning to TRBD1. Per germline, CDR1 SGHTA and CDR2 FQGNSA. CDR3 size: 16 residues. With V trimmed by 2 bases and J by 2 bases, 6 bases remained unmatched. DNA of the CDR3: TGTGCCAGCAGCTTACAGGGACAGGAAATCACAGATACGCAGTATTTT. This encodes CASSLQGQEITDTQYF. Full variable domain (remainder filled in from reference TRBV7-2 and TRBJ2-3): GAGVSQSPSNKVTEKGKDVELRCDPISGHTALYWYRQSLGQGLEFLIYFQGNSAPDKSGLPSDRFSAERTGGSVSTLTIQRTQQEDSAVYLCASSLQGQEITDTQYFGPGTRLTVL.

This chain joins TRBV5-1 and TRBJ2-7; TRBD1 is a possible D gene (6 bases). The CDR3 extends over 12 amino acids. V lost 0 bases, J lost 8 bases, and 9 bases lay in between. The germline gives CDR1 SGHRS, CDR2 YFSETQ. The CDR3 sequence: CASSLDREQQYF. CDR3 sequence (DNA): TGCGCCAGCAGCTTGGACAGGGAGCAGCAGTACTTC.

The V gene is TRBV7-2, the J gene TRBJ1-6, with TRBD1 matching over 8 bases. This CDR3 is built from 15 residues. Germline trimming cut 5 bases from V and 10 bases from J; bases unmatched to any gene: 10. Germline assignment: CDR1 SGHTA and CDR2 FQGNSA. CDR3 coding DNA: TGTGCCAGCAGCCCTACAGGGGGGTTTCAATCACCCCTCCACTTT. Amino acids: CASSPTGGFQSPLHF. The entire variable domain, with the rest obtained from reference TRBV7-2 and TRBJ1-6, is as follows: GAGVSQSPSNKVTEKGKDVELRCDPISGHTALYWYRQSLGQGLEFLIYFQGNSAPDKSGLPSDRFSAERTGGSVSTLTIQRTQQEDSAVYLCASSPTGGFQSPLHFGNGTRLTVT.